These 9 T cell receptor beta chains were sequenced from one sample in a study of OX40 agonist ivuxolimab in advanced cancers. Libraries were prepared by immunoSEQ multiplex PCR; TCRdb keeps only in-frame clonotypes and omits some of them. The sample records tens of thousands of clones, roughly 89% being singletons. The source material was CD4+ or CD8+ T cells sorted from blood, sampled in a trial of the OX40 agonist ivuxolimab. These TCRs come from an adult with an advanced solid tumor such as melanoma, head and neck, liver or kidney cancer.

The chain carries TRBV13 and TRBJ1-1; 7 bases line up with TRBD1. CDR3 length: 14 residues. After removal of 4 bases from V and 4 bases from J, the junction contained 6 bases not matched to a gene. Germline loops: CDR1 PRHDT, CDR2 FYEKMQ (reference sequence). DNA of the CDR3: TGTGCCAGCAGCTCTTCCGACAGGGTCACTGAAGCTTTCTTT. Its translation is CASSSSDRVTEAFF.

This clone was found once. The rearrangement links TRBV5-1 to TRBJ2-3, with 12 bases matching TRBD2. The CDR3 sequence is 17 residues long. Germline V CDR1 and CDR2: SGHRS, YFSETQ. Trimming took 5 bases from V and 5 from J; bases not matched to a gene: 12. The CDR3 sequence: CASRLRLAGESGDTQYF. As DNA, the CDR3 is TGCGCCAGCAGGTTGAGACTAGCGGGAGAGTCGGGAGATACGCAGTATTTT.

J is TRBJ2-7 and V is TRBV4-2; no clear D. There are 13 residues in the CDR3. Looked up from germline, CDR1 is LGHNA and CDR2 is YNFKEQ. Trimming pared 1 base from V and 2 bases from J, leaving 6 bases between. The CDR3: CASSQGPTYEQYF. CDR3 sequence (DNA): TGTGCCAGCAGCCAAGGACCCACCTACGAGCAGTACTTC.

V usage is TRBV28 and J usage is TRBJ2-1; no reliable D call. The CDR3 runs 14 residues. Per germline, CDR1 MDHEN and CDR2 SYDVKM. With 3 bases removed from V and 7 bases from J, the gap between germline ends came to 13 bases. CDR3 sequence reads: CASSFSHLRNEQFF. For the CDR3, the DNA is TGTGCCAGCAGTTTTTCACACCTAAGGAATGAGCAGTTCTTC. The full variable domain, in which reference TRBV28 and TRBJ2-1 provide the parts outside the CDR3, is DVKVTQSSRYLVKRTGEKVFLECVQDMDHENMFWYRQDPGLGLRLIYFSYDVKMKEKGDIPEGYSVSREKKERFSLILESASTNQTSMYLCASSFSHLRNEQFFGPGTRLTVL.

The J gene is TRBJ1-4, the V gene TRBV5-1, with D hard to call. Germline loops: CDR1 SGHRS, CDR2 YFSETQ. The CDR3 has 15 residues. The V end was cut by 5 bases, the J end by 0 bases, with 11 bases between. The DNA of the CDR3 is TGCGCCAGCAGTCGGAACTACCCAACTAATGAAAAACTGTTTTTT. Protein sequence: CASSRNYPTNEKLFF.

CDR3 in amino acids: CATLRGGRNTGELFF. In DNA, the CDR3 is TGTGCCACCCTCCGGGGGGGGCGAAACACCGGGGAGCTGTTTTTT. The J gene is TRBJ2-2, the V gene TRBV10-3; TRBD2 aligns across 8 bases. J gave up 2 bases and V 10 bases, and 9 bases lay outside the gene matches. From germline, CDR1 is ENHRY and CDR2 SYGVKD. The CDR3 consists of 15 residues.

This clone was seen a single time. V usage is TRBV11-3 and J usage is TRBJ2-1; D is tentatively TRBD1 or TRBD2 (5 bases each). Germline V gene data show CDR1 as SGHNT and CDR2 as YENEEA. This CDR3 has 11 amino acids. V was shortened by 8 bases and J by 5 bases, with 7 bases between the two germline ends. CDR3 residues: CASRGDNEQFF. In nucleotides, the CDR3 is TGTGCCAGCCGAGGGGACAATGAGCAGTTCTTC.

The chain couples TRBV6-5 to TRBJ1-5, with D possibly matching TRBD1 (5 bases). The CDR3 is made up of 14 amino acids. V lost 2 bases and J 4 bases, leaving 9 bases between the germline ends. The germline V gene encodes CDR1 MNHEY and CDR2 SVGAGI. The CDR3 sequence is CASSYEAGNQPQHF. In DNA, the CDR3 is TGTGCCAGCAGTTACGAGGCAGGGAATCAGCCCCAGCATTTT.

The genes are TRBV5-1 and TRBJ2-7; the D gene could be TRBD1 or TRBD2 (5 bases each). The CDR3 sequence is 14 residues long. Trimming cost V 0 bases and J 1 base, with 8 bases left between them. Germline loops: CDR1 SGHRS, CDR2 YFSETQ. CDR3 coding DNA: TGCGCCAGCAGCTTGGGCAGGGAGTCCTACGAGCAGTACTTC. Its protein is CASSLGRESYEQYF. The whole variable domain, remainder taken from reference TRBV5-1 and TRBJ2-7, is KAGVTQTPRYLIKTRGQQVTLSCSPISGHRSVSWYQQTPGQGLQFLFEYFSETQRNKGNFPGRFSGRQFSNSRSEMNVSTLELGDSALYLCASSLGRESYEQYFGPGTRLTVT.